This section outlines one T cell receptor (beta chain) sequence together with its context. These data belong to a study of circulating and synovial CD4+ cells in juvenile arthritis. Sequencing used immunoSEQ multiplex PCR; TCRdb keeps in-frame clones, though not all of them. The sample lists about 34,000 clones, 95% to 96% occurring once. The source material was CD4+ T cells from blood. The TCR sequence derives from a human donor with juvenile idiopathic arthritis.

CDR3 region: CASSLVRGNEQFF. The CDR3 nucleotides are TGTGCCAGCAGCTTGGTTCGAGGGAATGAGCAGTTCTTC. The chain carries TRBV11-3 and TRBJ2-1; weak D call: TRBD2 (5 bases). Germline lookup yields CDR1 SGHNT and CDR2 YENEEA. The CDR3 contains 13 residues. V was shortened by 3 bases and J by 7 bases, with 10 bases between the two germline ends.